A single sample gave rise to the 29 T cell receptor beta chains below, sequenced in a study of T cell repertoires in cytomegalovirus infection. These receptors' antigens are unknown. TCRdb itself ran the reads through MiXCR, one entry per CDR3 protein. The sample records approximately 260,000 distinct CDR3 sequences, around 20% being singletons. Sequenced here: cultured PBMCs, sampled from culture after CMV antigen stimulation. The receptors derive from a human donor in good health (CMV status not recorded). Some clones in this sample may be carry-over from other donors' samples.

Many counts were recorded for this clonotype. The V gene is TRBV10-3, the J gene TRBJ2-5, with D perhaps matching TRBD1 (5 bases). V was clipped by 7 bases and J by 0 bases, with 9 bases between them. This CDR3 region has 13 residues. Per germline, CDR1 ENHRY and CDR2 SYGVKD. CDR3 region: CAINRQYQETQYF. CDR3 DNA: TGTGCCATCAATCGACAGTACCAAGAGACCCAGTACTTC.

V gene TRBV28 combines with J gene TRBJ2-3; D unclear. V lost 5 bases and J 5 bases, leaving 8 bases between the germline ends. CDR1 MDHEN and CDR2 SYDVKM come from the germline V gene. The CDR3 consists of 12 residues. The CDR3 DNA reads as TGTGCCAGCAGTCAACAGAGAGATACGCAGTATTTT. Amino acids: CASSQQRDTQYF.

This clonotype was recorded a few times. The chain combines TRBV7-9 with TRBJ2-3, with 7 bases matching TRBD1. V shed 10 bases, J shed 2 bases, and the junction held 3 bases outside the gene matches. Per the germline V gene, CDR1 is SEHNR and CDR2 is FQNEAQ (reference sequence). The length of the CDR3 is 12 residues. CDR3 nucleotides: TGTGCCAACGACAGGGACACAGATACGCAGTATTTT. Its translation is CANDRDTDTQYF. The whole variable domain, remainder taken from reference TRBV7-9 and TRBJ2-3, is DTGVSQNPRHKITKRGQNVTFRCDPISEHNRLYWYRQTLGQGPEFLTYFQNEAQLEKSRLLSDRFSAERPKGSFSTLEIQRTEQGDSAMYLCANDRDTDTQYFGPGTRLTVL.

CDR3 sequence (DNA): TGCAGTGCTAGAGGCATAAGGGCCGATAACAATTCACCCCTCCACTTT. Amino acid sequence: CSARGIRADNNSPLHF. The chain couples TRBV20-1 to TRBJ1-6; D gene unclear. This CDR3 has 16 residues. The germline V gene has CDR1 DFQATT and CDR2 SNEGSKA (reference sequence). Trimming removed 1 base from V and 7 bases from J, with 17 bases in between.

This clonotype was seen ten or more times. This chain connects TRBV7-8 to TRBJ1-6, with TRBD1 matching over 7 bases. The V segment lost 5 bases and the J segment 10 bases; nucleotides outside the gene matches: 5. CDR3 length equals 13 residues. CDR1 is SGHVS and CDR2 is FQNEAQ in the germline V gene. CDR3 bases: TGTGCCAGCAGCCGGGACAGCCGGTCACCCCTCCACTTT. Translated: CASSRDSRSPLHF.

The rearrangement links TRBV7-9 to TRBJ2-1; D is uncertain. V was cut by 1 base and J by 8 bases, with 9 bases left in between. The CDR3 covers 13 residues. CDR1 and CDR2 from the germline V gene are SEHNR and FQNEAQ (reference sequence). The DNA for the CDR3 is TGTGCCAGCAGCTTAGTTGACGGATATGAGCAGTTCTTC. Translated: CASSLVDGYEQFF.

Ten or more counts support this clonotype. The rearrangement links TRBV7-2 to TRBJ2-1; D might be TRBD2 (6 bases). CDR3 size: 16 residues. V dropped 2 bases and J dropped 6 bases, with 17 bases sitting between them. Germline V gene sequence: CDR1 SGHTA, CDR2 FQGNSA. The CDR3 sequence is CASSLFLLASGNEQFF. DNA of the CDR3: TGTGCCAGCAGCTTATTTCTGCTAGCGTCAGGCAATGAGCAGTTCTTC.

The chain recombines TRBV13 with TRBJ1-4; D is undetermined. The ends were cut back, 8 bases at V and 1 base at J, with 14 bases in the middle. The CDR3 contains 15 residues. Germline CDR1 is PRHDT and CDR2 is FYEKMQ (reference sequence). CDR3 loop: CASRSTWGTNEKLFF. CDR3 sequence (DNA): TGTGCCAGCCGCTCGACTTGGGGAACTAATGAAAAACTGTTTTTT.

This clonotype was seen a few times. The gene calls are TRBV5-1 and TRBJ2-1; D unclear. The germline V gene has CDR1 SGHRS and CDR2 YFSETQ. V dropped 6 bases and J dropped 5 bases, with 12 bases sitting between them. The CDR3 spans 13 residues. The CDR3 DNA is TGCGCCAGCAACAGCGTCAGGAACAATGAGCAGTTCTTC. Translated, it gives CASNSVRNNEQFF.

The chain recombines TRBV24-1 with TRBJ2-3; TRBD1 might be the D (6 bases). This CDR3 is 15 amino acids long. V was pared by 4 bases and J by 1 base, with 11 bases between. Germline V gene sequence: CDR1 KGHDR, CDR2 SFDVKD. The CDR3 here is CATSDRDKRTDTQYF. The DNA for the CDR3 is TGTGCCACCAGTGACCGGGACAAGCGCACAGATACGCAGTATTTT.

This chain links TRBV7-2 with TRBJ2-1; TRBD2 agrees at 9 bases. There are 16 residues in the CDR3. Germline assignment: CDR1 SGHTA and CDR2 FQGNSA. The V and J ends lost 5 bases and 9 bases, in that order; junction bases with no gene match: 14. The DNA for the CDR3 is TGTGCCAGCAGCCCCGGTTACAGCGGGAGGCCGGGTGAGCAGTTCTTC. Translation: CASSPGYSGRPGEQFF.

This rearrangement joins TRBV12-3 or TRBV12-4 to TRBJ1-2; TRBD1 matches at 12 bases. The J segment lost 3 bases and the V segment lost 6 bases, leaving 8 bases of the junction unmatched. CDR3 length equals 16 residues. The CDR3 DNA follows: TGTGCCAGCAGGGGGACAGGGGGCTCGATGGACTATGGCTACACCTTC. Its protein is CASRGTGGSMDYGYTF.

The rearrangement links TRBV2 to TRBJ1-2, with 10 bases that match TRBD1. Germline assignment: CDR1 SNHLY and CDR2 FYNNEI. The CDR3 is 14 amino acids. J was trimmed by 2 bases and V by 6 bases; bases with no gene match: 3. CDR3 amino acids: CASRKGQGNYGYTF. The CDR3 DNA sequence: TGTGCCAGCAGGAAGGGACAGGGGAACTATGGCTACACCTTC. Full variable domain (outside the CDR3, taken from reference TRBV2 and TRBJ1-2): EPEVTQTPSHQVTQMGQEVILRCVPISNHLYFYWYRQILGQKVEFLVSFYNNEISEKSEIFDDQFSVERPDGSNFTLKIRSTKLEDSAMYFCASRKGQGNYGYTFGSGTRLTVV.

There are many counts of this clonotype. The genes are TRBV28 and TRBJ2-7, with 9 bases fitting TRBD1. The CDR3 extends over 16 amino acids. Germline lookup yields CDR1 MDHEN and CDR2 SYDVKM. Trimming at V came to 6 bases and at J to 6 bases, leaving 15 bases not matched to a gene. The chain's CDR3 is CASRRTTGGTWGEQYF. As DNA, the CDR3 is TGTGCCAGCAGGCGAACCACAGGGGGCACGTGGGGCGAGCAGTACTTC. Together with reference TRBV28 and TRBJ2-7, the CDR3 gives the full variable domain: DVKVTQSSRYLVKRTGEKVFLECVQDMDHENMFWYRQDPGLGLRLIYFSYDVKMKEKGDIPEGYSVSREKKERFSLILESASTNQTSMYLCASRRTTGGTWGEQYFGPGTRLTVT.

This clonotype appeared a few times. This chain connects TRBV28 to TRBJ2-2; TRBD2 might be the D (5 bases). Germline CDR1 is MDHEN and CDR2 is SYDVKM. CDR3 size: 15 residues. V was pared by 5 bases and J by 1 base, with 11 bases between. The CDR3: CASSNQRKNTGELFF. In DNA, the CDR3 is TGTGCCAGCAGTAACCAGCGGAAGAACACCGGGGAGCTGTTTTTT.

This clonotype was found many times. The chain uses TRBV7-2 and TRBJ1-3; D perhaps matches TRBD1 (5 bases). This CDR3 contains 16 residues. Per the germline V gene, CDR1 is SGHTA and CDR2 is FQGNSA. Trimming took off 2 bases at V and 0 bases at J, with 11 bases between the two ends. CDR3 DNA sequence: TGTGCCAGCAGCTTATCCTGGGGGAGCTCTGGAAACACCATATATTTT. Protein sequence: CASSLSWGSSGNTIYF.

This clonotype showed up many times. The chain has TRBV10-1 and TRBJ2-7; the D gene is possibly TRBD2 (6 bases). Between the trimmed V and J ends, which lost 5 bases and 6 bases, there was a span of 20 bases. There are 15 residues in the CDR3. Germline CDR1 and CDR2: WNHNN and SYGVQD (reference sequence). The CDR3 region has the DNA TGCGCCAGCAGTCTCGGGGGTAGCGGATGCGGCGAGCAGTACGTC. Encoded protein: CASSLGGSGCGEQYV.

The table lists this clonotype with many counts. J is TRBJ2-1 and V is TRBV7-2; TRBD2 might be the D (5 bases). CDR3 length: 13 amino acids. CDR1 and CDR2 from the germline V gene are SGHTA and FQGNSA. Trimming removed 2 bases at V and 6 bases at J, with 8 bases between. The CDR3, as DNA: TGTGCCAGCAGCTTACGTCTAGCCAATGAGCAGTTCTTC. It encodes CASSLRLANEQFF.

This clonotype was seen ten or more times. The CDR3 loop reads CASSDGPEALAGSFRETQYF. CDR3 in DNA: TGCGCCAGCAGTGACGGGCCGGAGGCACTAGCGGGGAGTTTTAGGGAAACGCAGTATTTT. This sequence joins TRBV10-1 and TRBJ2-3; TRBD2 matches at 10 bases. This CDR3 is 20 amino acids long. CDR1 WNHNN and CDR2 SYGVQD come from the germline V gene (reference sequence). With 3 bases clipped from V and 9 bases from J, the junction kept 24 bases outside the gene matches.

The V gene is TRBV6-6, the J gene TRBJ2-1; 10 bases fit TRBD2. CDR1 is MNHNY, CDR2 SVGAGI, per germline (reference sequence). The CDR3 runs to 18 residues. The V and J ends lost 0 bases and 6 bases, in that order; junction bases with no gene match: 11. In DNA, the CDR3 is TGTGCCAGCAGTTACTCGCAACAATCTAGCGGGAGCATCAATGAGCAGTTCTTC. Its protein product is CASSYSQQSSGSINEQFF.

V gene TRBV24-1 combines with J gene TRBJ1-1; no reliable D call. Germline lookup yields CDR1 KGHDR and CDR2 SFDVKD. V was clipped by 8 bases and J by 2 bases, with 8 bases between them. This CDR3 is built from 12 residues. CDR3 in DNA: TGTGCCACCATATTCAGAAACACTGAAGCTTTCTTT. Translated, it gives CATIFRNTEAFF.

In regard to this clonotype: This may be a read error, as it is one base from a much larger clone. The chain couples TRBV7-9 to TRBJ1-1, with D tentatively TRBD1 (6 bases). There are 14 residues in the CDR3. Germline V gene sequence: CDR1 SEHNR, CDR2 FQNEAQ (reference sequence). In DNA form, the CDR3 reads TGTGCCAGCAGCGCGGGGGCACTGAACTCTGAAGCTTTCTTT. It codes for CASSAGALNSEAFF.

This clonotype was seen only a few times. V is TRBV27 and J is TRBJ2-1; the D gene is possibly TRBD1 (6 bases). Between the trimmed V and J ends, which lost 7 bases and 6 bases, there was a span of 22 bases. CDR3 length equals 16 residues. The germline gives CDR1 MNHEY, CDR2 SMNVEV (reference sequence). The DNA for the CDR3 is TGTGCCAGCACCCCGAGGGGGATGGGGGTGGGCAATGAGCAGTTCTTC. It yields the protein CASTPRGMGVGNEQFF.

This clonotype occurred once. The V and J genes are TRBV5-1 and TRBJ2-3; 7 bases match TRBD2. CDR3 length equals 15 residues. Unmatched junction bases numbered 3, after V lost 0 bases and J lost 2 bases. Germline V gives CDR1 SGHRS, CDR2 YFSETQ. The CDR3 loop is CASSLVAGVTDTQYF. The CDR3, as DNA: TGCGCCAGCAGCTTGGTCGCGGGAGTCACAGATACGCAGTATTTT.

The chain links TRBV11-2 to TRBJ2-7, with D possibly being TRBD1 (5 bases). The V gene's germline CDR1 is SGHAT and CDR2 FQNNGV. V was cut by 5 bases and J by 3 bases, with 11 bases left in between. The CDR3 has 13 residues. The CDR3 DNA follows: TGTGCCAGCAGCCAGGGCCTAAACTACGAGCAGTACGTC. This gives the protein CASSQGLNYEQYV.

The CDR3 loop reads CASSVLAGGSLKETQYF. The CDR3 nucleotides read TGTGCCAGCAGCGTCCTAGCGGGAGGTAGCCTTAAAGAGACCCAGTACTTC. V usage is TRBV9 and J usage is TRBJ2-5; 11 bases fit TRBD2. The V and J ends lost 2 bases and 3 bases, in that order; junction bases with no gene match: 9. CDR3 length equals 17 residues. Germline V gene sequence: CDR1 SGDLS, CDR2 YYNGEE.

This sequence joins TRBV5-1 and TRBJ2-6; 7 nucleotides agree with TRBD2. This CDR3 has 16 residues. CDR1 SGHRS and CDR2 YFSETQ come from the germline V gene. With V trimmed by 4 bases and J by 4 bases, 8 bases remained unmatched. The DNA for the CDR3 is TGCGCCAGCAGCGGCGGGGGAGGGTCCGGGGCCAACGTCCTGACTTTC. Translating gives CASSGGGGSGANVLTF.

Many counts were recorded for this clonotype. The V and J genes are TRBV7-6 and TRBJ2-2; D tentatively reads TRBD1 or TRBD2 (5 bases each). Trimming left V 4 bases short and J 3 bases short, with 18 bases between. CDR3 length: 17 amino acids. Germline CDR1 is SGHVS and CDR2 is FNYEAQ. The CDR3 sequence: CASSSGWAGTDTGELFF. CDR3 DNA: TGTGCCAGCAGCTCCGGATGGGCAGGGACGGACACCGGGGAGCTGTTTTTT.

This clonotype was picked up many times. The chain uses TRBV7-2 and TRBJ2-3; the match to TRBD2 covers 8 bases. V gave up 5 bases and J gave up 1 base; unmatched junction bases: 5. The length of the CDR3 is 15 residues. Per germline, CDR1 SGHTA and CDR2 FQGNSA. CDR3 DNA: TGTGCCAGCAGCCCTCGAGCGGGGGGCACAGATACGCAGTATTTT. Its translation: CASSPRAGGTDTQYF.